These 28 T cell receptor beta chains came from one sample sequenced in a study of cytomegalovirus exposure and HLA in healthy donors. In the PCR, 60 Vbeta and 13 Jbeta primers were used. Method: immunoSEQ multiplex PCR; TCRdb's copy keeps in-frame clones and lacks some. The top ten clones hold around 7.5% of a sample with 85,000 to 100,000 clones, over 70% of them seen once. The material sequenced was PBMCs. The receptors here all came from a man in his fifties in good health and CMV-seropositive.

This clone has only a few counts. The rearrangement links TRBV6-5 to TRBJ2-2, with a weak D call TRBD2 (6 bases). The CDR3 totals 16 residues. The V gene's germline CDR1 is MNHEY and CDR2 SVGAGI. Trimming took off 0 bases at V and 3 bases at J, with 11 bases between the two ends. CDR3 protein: CASSYSFPGDTGELFF. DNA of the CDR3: TGTGCCAGCAGTTACTCCTTCCCGGGAGACACCGGGGAGCTGTTTTTT.

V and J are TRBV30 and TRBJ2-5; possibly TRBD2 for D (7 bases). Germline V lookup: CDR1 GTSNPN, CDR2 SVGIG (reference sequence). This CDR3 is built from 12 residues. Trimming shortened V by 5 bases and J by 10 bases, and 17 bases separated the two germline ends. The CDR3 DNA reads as TGTGCCTGGGCAGAGGCGGGGGCCGGCCAGTACTTC. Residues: CAWAEAGAGQYF. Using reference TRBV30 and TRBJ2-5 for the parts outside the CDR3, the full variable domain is SQTIHQWPATLVQPVGSPLSLECTVEGTSNPNLYWYRQAAGRGLQLLFYSVGIGQISSEVPQNLSASRPQDRQFILSSKKLLLSDSGFYLCAWAEAGAGQYFGPGTRLLVL.

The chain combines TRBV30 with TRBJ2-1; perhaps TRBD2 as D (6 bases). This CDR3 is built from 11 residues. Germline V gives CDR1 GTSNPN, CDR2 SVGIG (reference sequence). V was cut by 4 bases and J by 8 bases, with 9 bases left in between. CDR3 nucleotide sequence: TGTGCCTGGACCGGGACTCATGAGCAGTTCTTC. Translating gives CAWTGTHEQFF.

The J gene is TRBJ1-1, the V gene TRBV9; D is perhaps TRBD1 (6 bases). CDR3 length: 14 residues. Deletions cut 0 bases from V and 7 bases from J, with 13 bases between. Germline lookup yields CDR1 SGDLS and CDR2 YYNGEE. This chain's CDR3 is CASSVEIDRSEAFF. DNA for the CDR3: TGTGCCAGCAGCGTAGAGATCGACAGGAGTGAAGCTTTCTTT.

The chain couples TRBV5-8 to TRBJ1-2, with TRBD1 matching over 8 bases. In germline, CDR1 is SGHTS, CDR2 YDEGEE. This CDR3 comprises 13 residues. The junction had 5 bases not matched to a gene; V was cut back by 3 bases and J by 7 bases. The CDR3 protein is CASSSRQGAGYTF. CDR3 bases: TGTGCCAGCAGCTCCCGGCAGGGGGCTGGCTACACCTTC.

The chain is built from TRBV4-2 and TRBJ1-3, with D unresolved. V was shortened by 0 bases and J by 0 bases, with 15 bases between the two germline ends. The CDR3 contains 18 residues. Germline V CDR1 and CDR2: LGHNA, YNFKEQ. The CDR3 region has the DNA TGTGCCAGCAGCCAAGATCGACATCTCCCCCTCTCTGGAAACACCATATATTTT. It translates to CASSQDRHLPLSGNTIYF.

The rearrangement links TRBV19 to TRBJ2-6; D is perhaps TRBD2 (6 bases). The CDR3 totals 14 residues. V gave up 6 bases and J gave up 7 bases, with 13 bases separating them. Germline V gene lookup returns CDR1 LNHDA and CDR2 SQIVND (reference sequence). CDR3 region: CASRGLPSANVLTF. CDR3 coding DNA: TGTGCCAGTAGGGGACTGCCATCCGCCAACGTCCTGACTTTC.

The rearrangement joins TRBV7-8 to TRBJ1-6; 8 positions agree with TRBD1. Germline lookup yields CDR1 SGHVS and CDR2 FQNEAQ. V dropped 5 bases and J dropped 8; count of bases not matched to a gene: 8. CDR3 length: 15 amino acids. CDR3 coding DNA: TGTGCCAGCAGCGCGCAGACAGGGGCTTATTCACCCCTCCACTTT. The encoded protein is CASSAQTGAYSPLHF.

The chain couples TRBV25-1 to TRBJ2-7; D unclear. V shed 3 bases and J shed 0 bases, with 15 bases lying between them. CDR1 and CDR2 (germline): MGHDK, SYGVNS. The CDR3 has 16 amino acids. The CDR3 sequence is CASSETIVGRSYEQYF. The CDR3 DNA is TGTGCCAGCAGTGAGACAATCGTAGGCCGCTCCTACGAGCAGTACTTC.

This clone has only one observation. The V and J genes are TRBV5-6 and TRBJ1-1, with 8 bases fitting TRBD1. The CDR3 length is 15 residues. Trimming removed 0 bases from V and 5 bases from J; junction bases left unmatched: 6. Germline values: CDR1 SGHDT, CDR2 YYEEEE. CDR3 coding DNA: TGTGCCAGCAGCTTGGATTGGACAGGGTGGACTGAAGCTTTCTTT. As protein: CASSLDWTGWTEAFF.

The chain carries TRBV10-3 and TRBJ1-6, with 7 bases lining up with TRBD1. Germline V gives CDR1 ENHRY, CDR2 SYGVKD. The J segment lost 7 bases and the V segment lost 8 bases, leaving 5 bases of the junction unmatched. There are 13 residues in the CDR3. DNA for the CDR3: TGTGCCATCGTGGGACAGCAGAATTCACCCCTCCACTTT. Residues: CAIVGQQNSPLHF.

CDR3 residues: CASSLGDSTNEQYF. The CDR3 region has the DNA TGCGCCAGCAGCCTGGGGGACTCCACCAACGAGCAGTACTTC. This chain connects TRBV5-1 to TRBJ2-7; possibly TRBD2 for D (6 bases). Germline CDR1 SGHRS, CDR2 YFSETQ. The CDR3 contains 14 residues. Between the trimmed V and J ends, which lost 4 bases and 5 bases, there was a span of 16 bases.

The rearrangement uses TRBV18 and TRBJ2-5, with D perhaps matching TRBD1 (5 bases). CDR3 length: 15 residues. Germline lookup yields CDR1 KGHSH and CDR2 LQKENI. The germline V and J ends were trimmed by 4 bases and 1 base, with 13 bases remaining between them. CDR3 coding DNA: TGTGCCAGCTCACGCCGTGAAGGGGTCCAAGAGACCCAGTACTTC. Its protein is CASSRREGVQETQYF.

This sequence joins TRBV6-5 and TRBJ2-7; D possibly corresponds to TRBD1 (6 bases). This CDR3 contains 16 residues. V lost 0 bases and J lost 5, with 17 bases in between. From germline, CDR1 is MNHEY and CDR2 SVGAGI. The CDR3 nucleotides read TGTGCCAGCAGTTACTCCCACGGGACACCCGGAGACGAGCAGTACTTC. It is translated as CASSYSHGTPGDEQYF.

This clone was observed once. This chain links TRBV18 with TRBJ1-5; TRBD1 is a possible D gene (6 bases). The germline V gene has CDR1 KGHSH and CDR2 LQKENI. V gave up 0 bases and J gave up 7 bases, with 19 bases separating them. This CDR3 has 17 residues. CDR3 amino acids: CASSPPGLPGGGQPQHF. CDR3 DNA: TGTGCCAGCTCACCACCTGGATTGCCGGGGGGCGGCCAGCCCCAGCATTTT.

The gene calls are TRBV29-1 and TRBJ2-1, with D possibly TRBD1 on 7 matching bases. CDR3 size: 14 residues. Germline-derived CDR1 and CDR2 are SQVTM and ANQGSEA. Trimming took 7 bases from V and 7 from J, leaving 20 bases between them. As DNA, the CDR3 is TGCAGCGGTCAGGGCGGGACAGTTGTAAATGAGCAGTTCTTC. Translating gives CSGQGGTVVNEQFF.

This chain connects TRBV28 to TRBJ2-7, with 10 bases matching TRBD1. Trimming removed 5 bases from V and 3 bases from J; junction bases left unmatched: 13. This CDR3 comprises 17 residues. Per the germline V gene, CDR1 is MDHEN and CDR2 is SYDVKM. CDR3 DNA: TGTGCCAGCAGTCGCCTTCGGACAGGGGGTCGTGGCTACGAGCAGTACTTC. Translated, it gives CASSRLRTGGRGYEQYF.

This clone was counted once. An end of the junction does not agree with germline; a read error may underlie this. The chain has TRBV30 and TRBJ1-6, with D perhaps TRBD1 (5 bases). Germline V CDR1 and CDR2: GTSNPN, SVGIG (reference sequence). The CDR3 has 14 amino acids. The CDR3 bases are TGTGCCTGTGGGGGGTACGAATCTAATTCACCCCTCAACTTT. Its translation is CACGGYESNSPLNF.

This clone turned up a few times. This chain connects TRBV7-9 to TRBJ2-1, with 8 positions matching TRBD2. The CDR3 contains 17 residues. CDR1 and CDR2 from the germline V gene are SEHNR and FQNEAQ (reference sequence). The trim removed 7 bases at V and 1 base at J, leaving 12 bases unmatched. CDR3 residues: CASIRGSSGASYNEQFF. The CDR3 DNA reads TGTGCCAGCATAAGAGGTAGTAGCGGGGCTTCCTACAATGAGCAGTTCTTC.

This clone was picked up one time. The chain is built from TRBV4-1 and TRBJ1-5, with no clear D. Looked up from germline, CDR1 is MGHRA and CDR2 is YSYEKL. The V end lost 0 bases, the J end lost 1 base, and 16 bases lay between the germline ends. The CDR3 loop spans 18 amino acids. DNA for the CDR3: TGCGCCAGCAGCCAAGAAGGGTCCCGGGGAAAGAGCAATCAGCCCCAGCATTTT. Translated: CASSQEGSRGKSNQPQHF.

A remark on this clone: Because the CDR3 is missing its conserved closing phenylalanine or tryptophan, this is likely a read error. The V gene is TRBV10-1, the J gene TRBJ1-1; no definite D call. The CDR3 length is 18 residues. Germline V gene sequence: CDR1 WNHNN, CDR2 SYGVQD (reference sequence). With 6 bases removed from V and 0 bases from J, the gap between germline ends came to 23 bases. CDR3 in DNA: TGCGCCAGCAGGGGCACTTTTGGTTCCACAAAAATGAACACTGAAGCTTTCTCT. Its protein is CASRGTFGSTKMNTEAFS.

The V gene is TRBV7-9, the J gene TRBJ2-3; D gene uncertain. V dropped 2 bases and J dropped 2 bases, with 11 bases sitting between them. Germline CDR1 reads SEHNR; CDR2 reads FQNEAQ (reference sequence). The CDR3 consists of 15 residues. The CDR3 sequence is CASSLLETYTDTQYF. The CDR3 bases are TGTGCCAGCAGCTTATTGGAGACTTACACAGATACGCAGTATTTT.

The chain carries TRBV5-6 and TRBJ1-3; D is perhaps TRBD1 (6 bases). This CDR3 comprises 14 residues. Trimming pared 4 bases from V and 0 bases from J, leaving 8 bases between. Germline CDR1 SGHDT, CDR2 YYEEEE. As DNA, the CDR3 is TGTGCCAGCAGCAAGGACAGCTCTGGAAACACCATATATTTT. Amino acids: CASSKDSSGNTIYF.

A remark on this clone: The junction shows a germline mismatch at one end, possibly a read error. CDR3 nucleotides: TGTGCCTGGAGCGTGGGAGCCGGGGAGGATCAGCCCCAGAATTTT. Its translation: CAWSVGAGEDQPQNF. The chain links TRBV30 to TRBJ1-5; D is undetermined. CDR1 is GTSNPN and CDR2 is SVGIG in the germline V gene (reference sequence). This CDR3 is 15 amino acids long.

CDR3 protein: CASSSLDRSTEAFF. In DNA form, the CDR3 reads TGTGCCAGCAGTTCATTGGACAGGAGCACTGAAGCTTTCTTT. The J gene is TRBJ1-1, the V gene TRBV27, with TRBD1 matching over 7 bases. Germline V gene data show CDR1 as MNHEY and CDR2 as SMNVEV (reference sequence). The V gene end was trimmed by 4 bases and the J gene end by 4 bases; junction bases not matched to a gene: 6. The CDR3 covers 14 residues.

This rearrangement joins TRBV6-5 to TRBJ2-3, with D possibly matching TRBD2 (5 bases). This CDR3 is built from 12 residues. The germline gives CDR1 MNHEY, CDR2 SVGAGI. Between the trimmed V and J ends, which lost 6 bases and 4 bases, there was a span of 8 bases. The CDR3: CASRDFADTQYF. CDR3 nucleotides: TGTGCCAGCAGGGACTTCGCAGATACGCAGTATTTT.

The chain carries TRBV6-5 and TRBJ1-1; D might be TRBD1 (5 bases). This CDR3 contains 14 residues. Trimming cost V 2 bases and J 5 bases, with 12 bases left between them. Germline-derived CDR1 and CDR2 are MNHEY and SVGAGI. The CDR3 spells CASSYDDRQTEAFF. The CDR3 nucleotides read TGTGCCAGCAGTTACGACGACAGACAAACTGAAGCTTTCTTT.

Here the CDR3 reads CAIRGSDRGFDYGYTF. The CDR3 DNA follows: TGTGCCATCAGAGGTTCGGACAGGGGATTTGACTATGGCTACACCTTC. The V gene is TRBV10-3, the J gene TRBJ1-2; 9 bases are a match to TRBD1. There are 16 residues in the CDR3. Trimming at V came to 6 bases and at J to 3 bases, leaving 11 bases not matched to a gene. From germline, CDR1 is ENHRY and CDR2 SYGVKD.